The TCR beta chain under discussion was sequenced for a study of cytomegalovirus exposure and HLA in healthy donors. Study-wide points: According to the study, around 180 TCR beta chains were cytomegalovirus-associated. After further analysis at a later stage, roughly 15,000 TCR beta sequences were associated with HLA alleles at 0.05 false discovery rate.

With regard to this clone: What it binds is unknown.

Use of 60 Vbeta and 13 Jbeta primers characterized the PCR. Some clones are missing from TCRdb's copy, which holds only in-frame ones; the method was immunoSEQ multiplex PCR. This listing includes 70,000 to 75,000 clones. The CDR3 has 18 residues. Looked up from germline, CDR1 is SEHNR and CDR2 is FQNEAQ (reference sequence). After removal of 5 bases from V and 1 base from J, the junction contained 13 bases not matched to a gene. V gene TRBV7-9 combines with J gene TRBJ2-2; TRBD2 matches at 7 bases. The receptor was isolated from a female donor in good health and CMV-seropositive. The material sequenced was PBMCs. CDR3 in DNA: TGTGCCAGCAGCCCAGTCCCGGGGGGACCAGAGAACACCGGGGAGCTGTTTTTT. Its protein is CASSPVPGGPENTGELFF.